This TCR beta chain came from a study of T cell repertoires in cytomegalovirus infection. Each CDR3 protein is one row after TCRdb ran MiXCR on the reads. In the table there are a few hundred thousand distinct CDR3 sequences, about two fifths of which are singletons. This clonotype was seen only a few times. Antigen unknown. The CDR3 length is 14 residues. V lost 3 bases to trimming and J lost 6 bases, with 11 bases between them. In germline, CDR1 is ENHRY, CDR2 SYGVKD. The specimen was cultured PBMCs, collected from culture after CMV antigen stimulation. The chain links TRBV10-3 to TRBJ1-4; D is uncertain. This sequence originates from a human donor in good health (CMV status not recorded). Some clones in this sample may be carry-over from other donors' samples. CDR3 sequence (DNA): TGTGCCATCAGTGAATCCTCAGGCTATGAAAAACTGTTTTTT. It codes for CAISESSGYEKLFF.